The rows below give T cell receptor beta chains drawn from one sample of a study of cytomegalovirus exposure and HLA in healthy donors. Assay: immunoSEQ multiplex PCR; the TCRdb copy retains only in-frame clones and omits some. This table has 110,000 or so clones, approximately 80% appearing once. Sequenced sample: PBMCs. The receptors stem from a woman younger than 30 in good health and CMV-seronegative. Both conserved end residues are part of each CDR3. Each record gives: D gene, clone size, V gene, J gene, CDR3 protein, CDR3 DNA. The D gene is left open where the match is weak. Size values are once, few and many counts, or a class for expanded clones, and some rows have none.

d_gene: TRBD1
abundance: few
v_gene: TRBV6-1
j_gene: TRBJ1-1
CDR3aa: CASSEYGRGHEDTEAFF
CDR3nt: TGTGCCAGCAGTGAATACGGCAGGGGGCATGAGGACACTGAAGCTTTCTTT

d_gene: NA
abundance: NA
v_gene: TRBV7-9
j_gene: TRBJ1-5
CDR3aa: CASSTRVNQPQHF
CDR3nt: TGTGCCAGCAGCACCCGGGTCAATCAGCCCCAGCATTTT

d_gene: NA
abundance: NA
v_gene: TRBV7-6
j_gene: TRBJ1-5
CDR3aa: CASSFTAGDSNQPQHF
CDR3nt: TGTGCCAGCAGCTTTACTGCGGGGGATAGCAATCAGCCCCAGCATTTT

d_gene: TRBD1
abundance: few
v_gene: TRBV29-1
j_gene: TRBJ2-3
CDR3aa: CSVGVQGAGTDTQYF
CDR3nt: TGCAGCGTCGGGGTGCAGGGGGCAGGCACAGATACGCAGTATTTT

d_gene: TRBD1
abundance: NA
v_gene: TRBV13
j_gene: TRBJ1-6
CDR3aa: CASSANWDRGSPLHF
CDR3nt: TGTGCCAGCAGCGCGAACTGGGACAGGGGTTCACCCCTCCACTTT

d_gene: NA
abundance: NA
v_gene: TRBV30
j_gene: TRBJ1-1
CDR3aa: CAWNIYREVAEAFF
CDR3nt: TGTGCCTGGAACATATACAGGGAAGTCGCTGAAGCTTTCTTT

d_gene: NA
abundance: NA
v_gene: TRBV5-1
j_gene: TRBJ2-5
CDR3aa: CASSLTPQETQYF
CDR3nt: TGCGCCAGCAGCCTTACACCTCAAGAGACCCAGTACTTC

d_gene: NA
abundance: NA
v_gene: TRBV19
j_gene: TRBJ2-5
CDR3aa: CASSRWGLKEETQYF
CDR3nt: TGTGCCAGTAGCCGGTGGGGACTCAAGGAAGAGACCCAGTACTTC

d_gene: NA
abundance: NA
v_gene: TRBV9
j_gene: TRBJ1-1
CDR3aa: CASSPQVNTEAFF
CDR3nt: TGTGCCAGCAGCCCCCAGGTGAACACTGAAGCTTTCTTT

d_gene: TRBD2
abundance: NA
v_gene: TRBV7-9
j_gene: TRBJ2-3
CDR3aa: CASSRGGGRDTQYF
CDR3nt: TGTGCCAGCAGCCGCGGGGGCGGGAGGGATACGCAGTATTTT

d_gene: TRBD1
abundance: NA
v_gene: TRBV4-1
j_gene: TRBJ1-2
CDR3aa: CASSQRRGQAPDKHGYTF
CDR3nt: TGCGCCAGCAGCCAAAGAAGGGGGCAGGCCCCCGACAAACATGGCTACACCTTC

d_gene: NA
abundance: few
v_gene: TRBV7-9
j_gene: TRBJ1-1
CDR3aa: CASSPSTVNTEAFF
CDR3nt: TGTGCCAGCAGCCCATCGACAGTGAACACTGAAGCTTTCTTT

d_gene: TRBD2
abundance: NA
v_gene: TRBV19
j_gene: TRBJ2-3
CDR3aa: CASGRTSGSTDTQYF
CDR3nt: TGTGCCAGTGGCCGGACTAGCGGGAGCACAGATACGCAGTATTTT